Listed here are 17 T cell receptor beta chains from one sample, sequenced in a study of T cell responses to AZD1222 COVID-19 vaccine. Sequencing used immunoSEQ multiplex PCR; TCRdb keeps in-frame clones, though not all of them. Of fewer than 200,000 clones in the sample, 70% to 90% were seen once. The material was peripheral blood, obtained on day 0 of AZD1222 vaccination. These TCRs come from an adult in good health.

The chain joins TRBV7-9 to TRBJ2-3, with 9 bases aligning to TRBD1. V shed 5 bases and J 8 bases; nucleotides not matched to a gene: 14. The CDR3 runs 16 residues. Germline V gives CDR1 SEHNR, CDR2 FQNEAQ (reference sequence). CDR3 in DNA: TGTGCCAGCAGCAAGGGACAGGGCCTATCGGAGGGTACGCAGTATTTT. It specifies CASSKGQGLSEGTQYF.

A single count supports this clone. As DNA, the CDR3 is TGTGCCTGGCGAGTAGCGGGGGCCCAAGAGACCCAGTACTTC. This codes for CAWRVAGAQETQYF. V is TRBV30 and J is TRBJ2-5, with 9 positions matching TRBD2. From germline, CDR1 is GTSNPN and CDR2 SVGIG (reference sequence). This CDR3 has 14 amino acids. The J segment lost 1 base and the V segment lost 5 bases, leaving 5 bases of the junction unmatched.

The rearrangement uses TRBV25-1 and TRBJ2-1; D is perhaps TRBD2 (7 bases). V gave up 0 bases and J gave up 5 bases, with 11 bases separating them. CDR3 length: 15 residues. The germline CDR1 and CDR2 sequences are MGHDK and SYGVNS. The CDR3 protein is CASSEYAGANNEQFF. The CDR3 nucleotides are TGTGCCAGCAGTGAATATGCGGGGGCGAACAATGAGCAGTTCTTC. Filled out from reference TRBV25-1 and TRBJ2-1, the complete variable domain reads EADIYQTPRYLVIGTGKKITLECSQTMGHDKMYWYQQDPGMELHLIHYSYGVNSTEKGDLSSESTVSRIRTEHFPLTLESARPSHTSQYLCASSEYAGANNEQFFGPGTRLTVL.

This clone has just one count. The chain recombines TRBV15 with TRBJ2-7, with TRBD1 matching over 7 bases. CDR3 size: 15 residues. The germline V gene has CDR1 LNHNV and CDR2 YYDKDF (reference sequence). V gave up 1 base and J gave up 3 bases; unmatched junction bases: 6. The CDR3 loop reads CATSRGKDRVYEQYF. The CDR3 region has the DNA TGTGCCACCAGCAGAGGAAAAGACAGGGTCTACGAGCAGTACTTC.

The rearrangement links TRBV28 to TRBJ1-2; unclear D gene. The germline V gene has CDR1 MDHEN and CDR2 SYDVKM. The CDR3 contains 11 residues. V was trimmed by 8 bases and J by 6 bases, leaving 10 bases between them. For the CDR3, the DNA is TGTGCCAGCTACGACGGCAATGGCTACACCTTC. This gives the protein CASYDGNGYTF.

This clone appeared once. V and J are TRBV10-1 and TRBJ1-5, with a weak D call TRBD1 (5 bases). Germline CDR1 WNHNN, CDR2 SYGVQD (reference sequence). V was shortened by 4 bases and J by 5 bases, with 9 bases between the two germline ends. The CDR3 has 13 amino acids. The CDR3 nucleotides are TGCGCCAGCAGTGTCTGGGGCGATCAGCCCCAGCATTTT. It specifies CASSVWGDQPQHF.

This clone was seen a single time. The genes are TRBV12-3 or TRBV12-4 and TRBJ2-7; D might be TRBD1 (5 bases). V shed 6 bases and J shed 6 bases, with 12 bases lying between them. CDR3 length equals 12 residues. The CDR3 region has the DNA TGTGCCAGCAGCAGGGTGGTTGGCGAGCAGTACTTC. Protein sequence: CASSRVVGEQYF.

The genes are TRBV3-1 (or the pseudogene TRBV3-2) and TRBJ2-2; D perhaps matches TRBD1 (5 bases). The CDR3 totals 17 residues. Trimming stripped 3 bases from V and 7 bases from J, with 21 bases between. The germline CDR1 and CDR2 sequences are LGHDT and YNNKEL (reference sequence). CDR3 nucleotides: TGTGCCAGCAGCCAGATCCGTGGGGTCCTAAGGGGCGGGGAGCTGTTTTTT. Translated, it gives CASSQIRGVLRGGELFF.

This chain links TRBV5-1 with TRBJ1-1; no definite D call. Germline CDR1 is SGHRS and CDR2 is YFSETQ. The germline V and J ends were trimmed by 4 bases and 0 bases, with 13 bases remaining between them. The CDR3 length is 15 residues. CDR3: CASSIWGRVNTEAFF. The CDR3 DNA reads TGCGCCAGCAGCATCTGGGGAAGGGTGAACACTGAAGCTTTCTTT.

The V and J genes are TRBV28 and TRBJ1-5, with D tentatively TRBD1 (6 bases). This CDR3 comprises 14 residues. Germline V gene sequence: CDR1 MDHEN, CDR2 SYDVKM. Trimming took 7 bases from V and 0 from J, leaving 10 bases between them. CDR3 loop: CASKRGGSNQPQHF. The CDR3 DNA sequence: TGTGCCAGCAAGAGGGGGGGTAGCAATCAGCCCCAGCATTTT.

This clone came up a few times. This chain uses TRBV27 with TRBJ2-7; 7 bases map to TRBD1. Per the germline V gene, CDR1 is MNHEY and CDR2 is SMNVEV (reference sequence). The CDR3 extends over 15 amino acids. The V segment lost 4 bases and the J segment 6 bases; nucleotides outside the gene matches: 12. As DNA, the CDR3 is TGTGCCAGCAGTTACCCCCCAGGCAGGGGGTTCGAGCAGTACTTC. Translated: CASSYPPGRGFEQYF.

The chain recombines TRBV5-1 with TRBJ2-3, with TRBD2 identical over 8 bases. The J segment lost 4 bases and the V segment lost 2 bases, leaving 3 bases of the junction unmatched. Germline loops: CDR1 SGHRS, CDR2 YFSETQ. This CDR3 region has 14 residues. The CDR3 coding sequence is TGCGCCAGCAGCTTTGGACTAGCCGCAGATACGCAGTATTTT. Encoded protein: CASSFGLAADTQYF.

This chain links TRBV19 with TRBJ2-4, with 9 bases identical to TRBD2. Germline CDR1 reads LNHDA; CDR2 reads SQIVND (reference sequence). Trimming cost V 5 bases and J 0 bases; bases outside gene matches: 8. CDR3 length: 17 residues. The CDR3 loop reads CASSRIAGEVAKNIQYF. The CDR3 DNA sequence: TGTGCCAGTAGTCGGATAGCGGGGGAAGTAGCCAAAAACATTCAGTACTTC.

The rearrangement uses TRBV10-2 and TRBJ1-6; D possibly corresponds to TRBD1 (5 bases). Trimming pared 6 bases from V and 14 bases from J, leaving 23 bases between. CDR1 and CDR2 (germline): WSHSY, SAAADI. The CDR3 runs 15 residues. This CDR3 reads CASRKGADPVGALHF. CDR3 in DNA: TGCGCCAGCAGAAAAGGAGCGGACCCGGTGGGGGCCCTCCACTTT.

The chain combines TRBV30 with TRBJ2-3, with TRBD1 as a possible D gene (5 bases). Trimming took 2 bases from V and 1 from J, leaving 16 bases between them. Germline V gene lookup returns CDR1 GTSNPN and CDR2 SVGIG (reference sequence). The CDR3 contains 16 residues. For the CDR3, the DNA is TGTGCCTGGAGTTCGGACACCAAAAAGGGCACAGATACGCAGTATTTT. Translated, it gives CAWSSDTKKGTDTQYF.

The chain uses TRBV27 and TRBJ2-3; D may match TRBD1 or TRBD2 (6 bases each). The CDR3 extends over 16 amino acids. From germline, CDR1 is MNHEY and CDR2 SMNVEV (reference sequence). The V end was cut by 0 bases, the J end by 8 bases, with 18 bases between. In nucleotides, the CDR3 is TGTGCCAGCAGTTTATCGATTGTCCGGGGGCGAGTTACGCAGTATTTT. This translates into CASSLSIVRGRVTQYF.

The V gene is TRBV3-1 (or the pseudogene TRBV3-2), the J gene TRBJ1-1, with TRBD1 identical over 10 bases. This CDR3 is 16 amino acids long. Germline V gene lookup returns CDR1 LGHDT and CDR2 YNNKEL (reference sequence). V lost 6 bases to trimming and J lost 7 bases; unmatched junction nucleotides: 14. The chain's CDR3 is CASSPTEGQGRVEAFF. The DNA of the CDR3 is TGTGCCAGCAGTCCCACCGAGGGACAGGGGCGGGTTGAAGCTTTCTTT.